The 30 T cell receptor beta chains listed next were all sequenced from one sample in a study of post-analysis software for immune sequencing data. The study, taken as a whole, reports: Five or six TRBV segments were more frequent in patients than controls; TRBV5-6, TRBV5-1 and TRBV20-1 belonged to this group.

Their specific antigens are unknown. Unique molecular identifiers tagged the TCR beta cDNA libraries. TCRdb reanalysed the PCR reads using MiXCR and keeps one entry per CDR3 protein. The repertoire holds 400,000 to 500,000 distinct CDR3 sequences, with about 39% as singletons. Sequences were obtained from blood. Source of these receptors: a girl aged 2 to 10 with multiple sclerosis.

This chain joins TRBV10-3 and TRBJ2-7, with 14 nucleotides matching TRBD2. V dropped 6 bases and J dropped 5; count of bases not matched to a gene: 6. Germline V gene data show CDR1 as ENHRY and CDR2 as SYGVKD. The CDR3 is 15 residues long. This CDR3 is CAISQGLAGEDEQYF. The CDR3 nucleotides are TGTGCCATCAGCCAGGGACTAGCGGGAGAGGACGAGCAGTACTTC.

J is TRBJ2-3 and V is TRBV20-1; D tentatively reads TRBD1 or TRBD2 (5 bases each). V gave up 5 bases and J gave up 0 bases, with 12 bases separating them. Germline loops: CDR1 DFQATT, CDR2 SNEGSKA (reference sequence). CDR3 length equals 14 residues. The CDR3 sequence: CSAGDLRSTDTQYF. The CDR3 coding sequence is TGCAGTGCTGGGGACCTAAGGAGCACAGATACGCAGTATTTT.

In its sample, this clonotype was seen a few times. V and J are TRBV5-1 and TRBJ2-5, with a weak D call TRBD1 (6 bases). V was cut by 7 bases and J by 4 bases, with 23 bases left in between. Germline V gene data show CDR1 as SGHRS and CDR2 as YFSETQ. The CDR3 loop spans 16 amino acids. CDR3 nucleotide sequence: TGCGCCAGCGGAGCGGAGAGGGGGTTGCTAAGAGAGACCCAGTACTTC. Its translation: CASGAERGLLRETQYF.

The genes are TRBV14 and TRBJ1-1, with 7 bases identical to TRBD1. The ends lost 3 bases at V and 5 bases at J; junction bases unmatched: 6. The CDR3 spans 14 residues. The germline V gene has CDR1 SGHDN and CDR2 FVKESK. This CDR3 is CASSQRQGRTEAFF. Here the CDR3 DNA reads TGTGCCAGCAGCCAGAGACAGGGTAGGACTGAAGCTTTCTTT.

The V call is TRBV20-1, the J call TRBJ2-1; the match to TRBD2 covers 12 bases. The CDR3 length is 15 residues. V lost 6 bases and J lost 9; bases outside the gene matches: 12. The germline V gene has CDR1 DFQATT and CDR2 SNEGSKA (reference sequence). The CDR3 is CSAVTSGGLHLEQFF. In DNA form, the CDR3 reads TGCAGTGCCGTGACTAGCGGGGGACTACATCTTGAGCAGTTCTTC.

The chain combines TRBV2 with TRBJ2-4; TRBD1 or TRBD2 may be the D gene (5 bases each). Germline-derived CDR1 and CDR2 are SNHLY and FYNNEI. Trimming removed 8 bases from V and 0 bases from J, with 17 bases in between. This CDR3 has 16 residues. The CDR3 region is CASGGGQALAKNIQYF. The CDR3 DNA reads TGTGCCAGCGGGGGTGGTCAGGCCCTAGCCAAAAACATTCAGTACTTC.

The rearrangement uses TRBV24-1 and TRBJ2-1, with 7 bases identical to TRBD2. Trimming took 0 bases from V and 10 from J; bases not matched to a gene: 2. The CDR3 totals 13 residues. The germline CDR1 and CDR2 sequences are KGHDR and SFDVKD. The CDR3 spells CATSDLQRGEQFF. DNA of the CDR3: TGTGCCACCAGTGATTTGCAGCGGGGAGAGCAGTTCTTC.

The chain recombines TRBV12-3 or TRBV12-4 with TRBJ1-5; D not certain. This CDR3 has 15 residues. The ends were cut back, 6 bases at V and 3 bases at J, with 15 bases in the middle. In nucleotides, the CDR3 is TGTGCCAGCAGCCCGCAGGTGCGTCCCAATCAGCCCCAGCATTTT. Translated: CASSPQVRPNQPQHF.

The chain employs TRBV24-1 and TRBJ2-1, with D possibly matching TRBD2 (6 bases). CDR3 length equals 12 residues. Trimming took off 10 bases at V and 10 bases at J, with 16 bases between the two ends. Per germline, CDR1 KGHDR and CDR2 SFDVKD. CDR3 amino acids: CATGGWGVEQFF. CDR3 DNA sequence: TGTGCCACTGGGGGATGGGGGGTGGAGCAGTTCTTC.

The V call is TRBV6-5, the J call TRBJ1-1; D unresolved. Germline V gives CDR1 MNHEY, CDR2 SVGAGI. Trimming shortened V by 3 bases and J by 7 bases, and 9 bases separated the two germline ends. The CDR3 is 12 residues long. The chain's CDR3 is CASSYPRSEAFF. The CDR3 DNA is TGTGCCAGCAGTTATCCCAGGAGTGAAGCTTTCTTT.

V is TRBV18 and J is TRBJ2-5, with a tentative D call TRBD1 (5 bases). This CDR3 has 14 residues. Trimming removed 3 bases at V and 11 bases at J, with 19 bases between. CDR1 and CDR2 from the germline V gene are KGHSH and LQKENI. CDR3 protein: CASSPQGRENEQYF. The CDR3 nucleotides are TGTGCCAGCTCACCCCAAGGCAGGGAAAATGAGCAGTACTTC. The full variable domain, its missing parts supplied by reference TRBV18 and TRBJ2-5, is NAGVMQNPRHLVRRRGQEARLRCSPMKGHSHVYWYRQLPEEGLKFMVYLQKENIIDESGMPKERFSAEFPKEGPSILRIQQVVRGDSAAYFCASSPQGRENEQYFGPGTRLLVL.

This chain joins TRBV28 and TRBJ2-1, with 13 bases lining up with TRBD2. The J segment lost 0 bases and the V segment lost 6 bases, leaving 5 bases of the junction unmatched. The CDR3 runs 17 residues. Looked up from germline, CDR1 is MDHEN and CDR2 is SYDVKM. The CDR3 nucleotides are TGTGCCAGCAGGCGAAGGACTAGCGGGAGCTCCTACAATGAGCAGTTCTTC. Translated, it gives CASRRRTSGSSYNEQFF.

The chain links TRBV29-1 to TRBJ2-3; no reliable D call. The germline gives CDR1 SQVTM, CDR2 ANQGSEA. V gave up 7 bases and J gave up 6 bases, with 11 bases separating them. This CDR3 contains 11 residues. CDR3: CSGSLLDTQYF. CDR3 nucleotides: TGCAGCGGTAGCCTTCTGGATACGCAGTATTTT.

This clonotype has only a few counts. The chain is built from TRBV15 and TRBJ2-7, with 7 bases lining up with TRBD1. The germline gives CDR1 LNHNV, CDR2 YYDKDF (reference sequence). There are 14 residues in the CDR3. Trimming at V came to 5 bases and at J to 6 bases, leaving 10 bases not matched to a gene. Here the CDR3 DNA reads TGTGCCACCAGCCCCCGACAGGGAATCTCCGAGCAGTACTTC. It yields the protein CATSPRQGISEQYF.

This sequence joins TRBV29-1 and TRBJ2-7; TRBD1 aligns across 12 bases. V was clipped by 7 bases and J by 0 bases; unmatched bases: 13. The length of the CDR3 is 17 residues. Germline lookup yields CDR1 SQVTM and CDR2 ANQGSEA. As DNA, the CDR3 is TGCAGCGCAGCCGGGACAGGGGGCGCCCTGATCTCCTACGAGCAGTACTTC. Encoded protein: CSAAGTGGALISYEQYF.

The chain is built from TRBV27 and TRBJ1-1; TRBD1 aligns across 10 bases. Looked up from germline, CDR1 is MNHEY and CDR2 is SMNVEV (reference sequence). The J segment lost 1 base and the V segment lost 5 bases, leaving 10 bases of the junction unmatched. This CDR3 is built from 17 residues. The CDR3 spells CASSGDRGTYRNTEAFF. CDR3 nucleotide sequence: TGTGCCAGCAGTGGGGACAGGGGTACGTATAGGAACACTGAAGCTTTCTTT.

The V and J genes are TRBV6-5 and TRBJ2-7; D gene unclear. This CDR3 has 16 residues. V dropped 0 bases and J dropped 6 bases, with 18 bases sitting between them. CDR1 is MNHEY, CDR2 SVGAGI, per germline. Here the CDR3 reads CASSYSFGTVASEQYF. In DNA form, the CDR3 reads TGTGCCAGCAGTTACTCGTTCGGCACGGTAGCCTCCGAGCAGTACTTC.

In its sample, this clonotype was seen a few times. The chain links TRBV7-8 to TRBJ2-4; possibly TRBD1 for D (6 bases). The J call may be faulty, since TRBJ2-5 better matches the DNA end. Germline V lookup: CDR1 SGHVS, CDR2 FQNEAQ. There are 13 residues in the CDR3. CDR3 coding DNA: TGTGCCAGCAGCCGAGGACAGTATGAGACCCAGTACTTC. Protein: CASSRGQYETQYF.

The chain is built from TRBV20-1 and TRBJ2-3; D is perhaps TRBD2 (7 bases). This CDR3 spans 13 amino acids. CDR1 and CDR2 from the germline V gene are DFQATT and SNEGSKA (reference sequence). Trimming stripped 1 base from V and 11 bases from J, with 16 bases between. This CDR3 is CSARAGGPIVQYF. The CDR3 region has the DNA TGCAGTGCTAGAGCGGGGGGCCCTATTGTGCAGTATTTT.

This clonotype was counted only a few times. The CDR3 loop reads CASRMTGVRNEQFF. CDR3 sequence (DNA): TGTGCCAGCAGGATGACAGGGGTTAGGAATGAGCAGTTCTTC. This rearrangement joins TRBV25-1 to TRBJ2-1; TRBD1 matches at 8 bases. Germline values: CDR1 MGHDK, CDR2 SYGVNS. This CDR3 has 14 residues. Trimming took 6 bases from V and 7 from J; bases not matched to a gene: 8.

This clonotype has a handful of counts. This chain connects TRBV20-1 to TRBJ1-4; D unclear. Trimming shortened V by 6 bases and J by 7 bases, and 12 bases separated the two germline ends. This CDR3 is 12 amino acids long. Germline CDR1 is DFQATT and CDR2 is SNEGSKA (reference sequence). The CDR3 DNA reads as TGCAGTGCGTACAGCGACCCTGAAAAACTGTTTTTT. This codes for CSAYSDPEKLFF.

This clonotype has just a few counts. The chain carries TRBV20-1 and TRBJ1-5; D gene uncertain. The V and J ends lost 5 bases and 2 bases respectively, with 13 bases between them. The CDR3 is 14 amino acids. Germline CDR1 and CDR2: DFQATT and SNEGSKA (reference sequence). The CDR3 sequence is CSAVDRNRNQPQHF. DNA of the CDR3: TGCAGTGCTGTGGATAGGAATCGCAATCAGCCCCAGCATTTT.

This clonotype was observed a few times. The chain joins TRBV5-6 to TRBJ2-4; D is unresolved. Germline V gene data show CDR1 as SGHDT and CDR2 as YYEEEE. CDR3 length: 18 amino acids. Trimming removed 4 bases from V and 6 bases from J, with 26 bases in between. Here the CDR3 reads CASSRRRGGVTLANIQYF. CDR3 in DNA: TGTGCCAGCAGCCGACGCCGCGGCGGCGTGACTCTGGCAAACATTCAGTACTTC.

A few counts support this clonotype. The rearrangement joins TRBV12-3 or TRBV12-4 to TRBJ1-2, with D possibly TRBD1 on 5 matching bases. This CDR3 contains 15 residues. The V and J ends lost 0 bases and 3 bases respectively, with 11 bases between them. CDR3 bases: TGTGCCAGCAGTTTAGCGGGCGGGGCTCACTATGGCTACACCTTC. This codes for CASSLAGGAHYGYTF.

J is TRBJ2-4 and V is TRBV5-6, with 8 bases matching TRBD1. CDR1 SGHDT and CDR2 YYEEEE come from the germline V gene. CDR3 size: 13 residues. V lost 4 bases, J lost 6 bases, and 3 bases stayed unmatched. The CDR3 spells CASSRDRLNIQYF. The CDR3 DNA sequence: TGTGCCAGCAGCCGGGACAGGTTAAACATTCAGTACTTC. Based on the CDR3 plus reference TRBV5-6 and TRBJ2-4, the full variable domain is DAGVTQSPTHLIKTRGQQVTLRCSPKSGHDTVSWYQQALGQGPQFIFQYYEEEERQRGNFPDRFSGHQFPNYSSELNVNALLLGDSALYLCASSRDRLNIQYFGAGTRLSVL.

This clonotype was recorded many times. The J gene is TRBJ2-5, the V gene TRBV25-1, with unresolved D. V gave up 0 bases and J gave up 0 bases, with 8 bases separating them. From germline, CDR1 is MGHDK and CDR2 SYGVNS. The CDR3 extends over 15 amino acids. CDR3 nucleotides: TGTGCCAGCAGTGAATATACCAGAAACCAAGAGACCCAGTACTTC. Amino acid sequence: CASSEYTRNQETQYF.

This chain connects TRBV7-2 to TRBJ1-2, with TRBD1 matching over 10 bases. This CDR3 comprises 16 residues. The germline CDR1 and CDR2 sequences are SGHTA and FQGNSA. Unmatched junction bases numbered 10, after V lost 5 bases and J lost 4 bases. The CDR3 DNA is TGTGCCAGCAGCCGTACGTCAGGACAGGGGGTCTATGGCTACACCTTC. Protein product: CASSRTSGQGVYGYTF.

The chain couples TRBV5-1 to TRBJ1-2, with D possibly TRBD1 on 5 matching bases. V was shortened by 4 bases and J by 5 bases, with 21 bases between the two germline ends. The germline CDR1 and CDR2 sequences are SGHRS and YFSETQ. The CDR3 totals 16 residues. CDR3 coding DNA: TGCGCCAGCAGCCCCGCAGGGCAGACCGCTACTTATGGCTACACCTTC. Its protein is CASSPAGQTATYGYTF.

This clonotype has only a few counts. V is TRBV12-3 or TRBV12-4 and J is TRBJ2-7, with a possible D match to TRBD1 (6 bases). V was shortened by 5 bases and J by 2 bases, with 10 bases between the two germline ends. The CDR3 is made up of 13 amino acids. In DNA form, the CDR3 reads TGTGCCAGCAGTGGGGACATCACCTACGAGCAGTACTTC. This sequence encodes CASSGDITYEQYF.

The chain joins TRBV29-1 to TRBJ1-1; D not certain. The germline V and J ends were trimmed by 7 bases and 1 base, with 7 bases remaining between them. The CDR3 covers 11 residues. Germline-derived CDR1 and CDR2 are SQVTM and ANQGSEA. Written as DNA, the CDR3 is TGCAGCGGGAGTAGGAACACTGAAGCTTTCTTT. It translates to CSGSRNTEAFF.